This TCR beta chain stems from a study of control samples from healthy donors and cancer patients. Sequencing used immunoSEQ multiplex PCR; TCRdb keeps in-frame clones, though not all of them. This sample has fewer than 40,000 clones, with about 94% found just once. Germline V gene sequence: CDR1 SGHAT, CDR2 FQNNGV. The CDR3 length is 14 residues. Trimming cost V 5 bases and J 2 bases, with 13 bases left between them. The receptor's source is a man aged 35-49 years with colorectal cancer. The V and J genes are TRBV11-2 and TRBJ2-7, with D possibly being TRBD1 (6 bases). The sequenced sample consisted of PBMCs. CDR3 region: CASSLRDTAYEQYF. CDR3 nucleotides: TGTGCCAGCAGCCTCCGGGACACCGCCTACGAGCAGTACTTC.